This T cell receptor beta chain originates from a study of response to subunit inactivated influenza vaccine. The CDR3 is 16 amino acids. With 6 bases clipped from V and 6 bases from J, the junction kept 14 bases outside the gene matches. CDR1 DFQATT and CDR2 SNEGSKA come from the germline V gene (reference sequence). Broader study findings: Authors proposed each seasonal influenza vaccination draws in few new T cells.

This clonotype showed up just a few times. The antigen is undetermined. TCRdb recomputed calls from the RT-PCR reads with MiXCR, one row per CDR3 protein. The sample lists around 790,000 distinct CDR3 sequences, around 20% seen once, with roughly 10% in the top ten. The V gene is TRBV20-1, the J gene TRBJ2-1; TRBD2 aligns across 10 bases. The material sequenced was PBMCs from blood, taken 4 to 6 days after vaccination. The source is a man over 45 who received an inactivated influenza vaccine. The CDR3 DNA follows: TGCAGTGCATCCCGAACGGCTAGCGGGAGTTTCAATGAGCAGTTCTTC. Translating it yields CSASRTASGSFNEQFF.